The rows below give T cell receptor beta chains drawn from one sample of a study of cytomegalovirus exposure and HLA in healthy donors. Clones were read by immunoSEQ multiplex PCR, and TCRdb kept only the in-frame ones, dropping some. The top ten clones hold roughly 2% of a sample with more than 90,000 clones, about 60% of them seen once. The sample taken for sequencing was PBMCs. These receptor sequences come from a woman aged 30 to 39 in good health and CMV-seronegative. CDR3s leave out the opening cysteine and the closing phenylalanine or tryptophan. D genes are given only for firm matches.

.	TRBV28	TRBJ1-2	ASAWGLYGYT
.	TRBV7-6	TRBJ2-7	ASSLDLRSYEQY
.	TRBV7-2	TRBJ2-7	AIRGGISYEQY
.	TRBV30	TRBJ2-3	AWSVRSGGTDTQY
.	TRBV5-1	TRBJ2-6	ASSLGGGAGANVLT
.	TRBV6-4	TRBJ2-1	ASSPQGENEQF
.	TRBV27	TRBJ2-2	ASSLRQGGTGELF
TRBD2	TRBV28	.	ASSLGVSLAGPDSYEQY
TRBD1	TRBV19	TRBJ2-7	ASKPTGTGGEQY
TRBD1	TRBV5-8	TRBJ2-3	ATGRGTATDTQY
.	TRBV5-1	TRBJ2-5	ASSFQLGRQETQY
.	TRBV14	TRBJ2-5	ASSQGLSGETQY
TRBD1	TRBV28	TRBJ1-3	ASDGGQGIRNTIY
.	TRBV28	TRBJ2-7	ASSLDGLYEQY
TRBD1	TRBV19	TRBJ2-5	ASSISAGGETQY
TRBD1	TRBV9	TRBJ1-1	ASSPGQGVRAF
.	TRBV19	TRBJ2-3	ATCTDTQY
TRBD1	TRBV28	TRBJ1-2	ASSPPPGTGIFGYT
TRBD2	TRBV5-4	TRBJ2-3	ASSRGLAGGSADTQY
.	TRBV28	TRBJ2-7	ASSLGTGGREQY
.	TRBV28	TRBJ2-5	ASSRLTSTGETQY
.	TRBV19	TRBJ1-5	ASRQANQPQH
.	TRBV28	TRBJ2-1	ASSLGYPSGDEQF
.	TRBV11-3	TRBJ2-7	ASSRQVDYEQY
.	TRBV19	TRBJ2-1	ASSQDSHNEQF
.	TRBV4-1	TRBJ1-3	ASSYDPGSAVSGNTIY
TRBD2	TRBV5-1	TRBJ2-3	ASSTGTSRDTQY
TRBD1	TRBV6-1	TRBJ2-5	ASSPDRVGETQY
TRBD1	TRBV6-5	TRBJ2-3	ASRSPGQGRETQY
TRBD2	TRBV28	TRBJ2-7	ASRLAGVSYEQY
TRBD1	TRBV7-8	TRBJ1-1	ASSFKGASSEAF
TRBD2	TRBV9	TRBJ2-7	ASSVAGLGVDEQY
.	TRBV9	TRBJ2-7	ASSYSSTNYEQY
TRBD2	TRBV5-1	TRBJ2-1	ASSYRLLADKSEQF
.	TRBV7-2	TRBJ2-1	ASSLTSNSASSYNEQF
TRBD1	TRBV2	TRBJ1-1	ASRDRGGTEAF
TRBD1	TRBV7-3	TRBJ2-2	ASSPRDRGTTGELF
TRBD2	TRBV30	TRBJ2-1	AWSKGLASSYNEQF
.	TRBV25-1	.	ASTVDSSYEQY
TRBD1	TRBV25-1	TRBJ2-7	ASSEYGGQGYEQY
TRBD2	TRBV5-6	TRBJ2-1	ASSPRRTSGTEQF
TRBD1	TRBV2	TRBJ2-7	ASSRDSGEQY
TRBD2	TRBV9	TRBJ2-7	ASSAGTSGFPSSEQY
TRBD1	TRBV2	TRBJ1-1	ASTRQGNTEAF
TRBD1	TRBV5-1	TRBJ1-4	ASSVAGGTNEKLF
.	TRBV28	TRBJ1-2	ASSLNYGYT
TRBD2	TRBV19	TRBJ2-3	ASSGSSLAGVPDTQY
TRBD1	TRBV5-6	.	ASSSWTGGNEQY
.	TRBV5-1	TRBJ1-5	ASSLYSNQPQH
.	TRBV6-4	TRBJ2-1	ASSLQGSSYNEQF
TRBD2	TRBV9	TRBJ2-1	ASSELPSGTYNEQF
TRBD1	TRBV28	TRBJ2-7	ASSRTGSYEQY